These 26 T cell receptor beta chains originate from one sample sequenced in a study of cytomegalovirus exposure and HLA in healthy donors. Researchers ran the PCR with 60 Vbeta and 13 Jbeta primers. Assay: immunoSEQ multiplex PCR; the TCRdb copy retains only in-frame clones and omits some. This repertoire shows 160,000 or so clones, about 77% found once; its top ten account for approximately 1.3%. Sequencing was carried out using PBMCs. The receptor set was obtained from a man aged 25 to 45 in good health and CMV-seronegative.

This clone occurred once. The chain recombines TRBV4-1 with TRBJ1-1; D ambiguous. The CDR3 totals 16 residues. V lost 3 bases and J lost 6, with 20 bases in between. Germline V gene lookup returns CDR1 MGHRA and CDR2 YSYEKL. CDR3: CASSQVLGEFDAEAFF. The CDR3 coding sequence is TGCGCCAGCAGCCAGGTACTCGGGGAGTTCGACGCTGAAGCTTTCTTT.

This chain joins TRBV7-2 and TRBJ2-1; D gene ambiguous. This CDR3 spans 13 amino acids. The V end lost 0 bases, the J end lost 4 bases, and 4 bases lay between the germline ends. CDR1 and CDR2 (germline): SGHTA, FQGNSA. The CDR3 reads CASSLAQYNEQFF. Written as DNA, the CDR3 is TGTGCCAGCAGCTTAGCACAGTACAATGAGCAGTTCTTC.

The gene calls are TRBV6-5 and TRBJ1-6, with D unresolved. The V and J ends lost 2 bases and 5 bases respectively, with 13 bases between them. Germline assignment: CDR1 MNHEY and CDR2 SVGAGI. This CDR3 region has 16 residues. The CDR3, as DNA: TGTGCCAGCAGTTACGGAGTCGGGATGGATAATTCACCCCTCCACTTT. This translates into CASSYGVGMDNSPLHF.

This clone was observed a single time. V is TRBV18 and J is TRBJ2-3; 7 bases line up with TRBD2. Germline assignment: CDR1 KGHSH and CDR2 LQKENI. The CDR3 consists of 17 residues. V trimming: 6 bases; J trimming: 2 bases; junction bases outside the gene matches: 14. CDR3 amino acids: CASSPFRALADTDTQYF. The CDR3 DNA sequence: TGTGCCAGCTCTCCATTCCGAGCTCTAGCGGACACAGATACGCAGTATTTT.

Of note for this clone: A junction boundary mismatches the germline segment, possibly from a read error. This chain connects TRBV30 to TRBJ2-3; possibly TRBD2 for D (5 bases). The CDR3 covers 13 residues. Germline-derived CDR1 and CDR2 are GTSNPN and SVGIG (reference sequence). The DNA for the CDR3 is TGTGCCTGGAGTATGCGTGTTGCGACCGCGACTAACTTT. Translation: CAWSMRVATATNF. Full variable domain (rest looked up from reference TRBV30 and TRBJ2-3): SQTIHQWPATLVQPVGSPLSLECTVEGTSNPNLYWYRQAAGRGLQLLFYSVGIGQISSEVPQNLSASRPQDRQFILSSKKLLLSDSGFYLCAWSMRVATATNFGPGTRLTVL.

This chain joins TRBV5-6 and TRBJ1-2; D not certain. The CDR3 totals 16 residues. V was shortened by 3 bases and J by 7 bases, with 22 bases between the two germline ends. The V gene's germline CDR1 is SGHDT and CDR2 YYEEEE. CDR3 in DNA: TGTGCCAGCAGCTCGCGGGCCGACGCGGCGATGGGTGGCTACACCTTC. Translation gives CASSSRADAAMGGYTF.

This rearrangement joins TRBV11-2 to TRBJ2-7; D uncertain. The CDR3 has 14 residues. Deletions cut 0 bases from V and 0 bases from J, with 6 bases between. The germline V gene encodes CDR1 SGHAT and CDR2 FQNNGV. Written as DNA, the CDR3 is TGTGCCAGCAGCTTAGACAGACACTCCTACGAGCAGTACTTC. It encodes CASSLDRHSYEQYF. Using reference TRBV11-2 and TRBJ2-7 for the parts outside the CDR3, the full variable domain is EAGVAQSPRYKIIEKRQSVAFWCNPISGHATLYWYQQILGQGPKLLIQFQNNGVVDDSQLPKDRFSAERLKGVDSTLKIQPAKLEDSAVYLCASSLDRHSYEQYFGPGTRLTVT.

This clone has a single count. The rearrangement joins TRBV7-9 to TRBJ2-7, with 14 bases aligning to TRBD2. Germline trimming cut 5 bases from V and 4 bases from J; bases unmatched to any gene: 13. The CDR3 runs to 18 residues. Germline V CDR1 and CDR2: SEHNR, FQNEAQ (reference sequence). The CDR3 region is CASSKTGGLAGAGYEQYF. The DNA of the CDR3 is TGTGCCAGCAGCAAAACCGGGGGACTAGCGGGGGCGGGTTACGAGCAGTACTTC.

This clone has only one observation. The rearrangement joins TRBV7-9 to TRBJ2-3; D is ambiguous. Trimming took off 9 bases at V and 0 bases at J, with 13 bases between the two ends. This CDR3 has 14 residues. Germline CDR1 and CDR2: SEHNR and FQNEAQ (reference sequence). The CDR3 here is CARQRLRSTDTQYF. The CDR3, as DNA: TGTGCCAGACAACGATTGCGGAGCACAGATACGCAGTATTTT.

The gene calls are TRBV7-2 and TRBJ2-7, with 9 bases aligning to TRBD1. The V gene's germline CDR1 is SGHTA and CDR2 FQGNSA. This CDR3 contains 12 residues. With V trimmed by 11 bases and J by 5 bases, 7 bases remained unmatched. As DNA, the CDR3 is TGTGCCGTCGGGGACAGGGCCGACGAGCAGTACTTC. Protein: CAVGDRADEQYF.

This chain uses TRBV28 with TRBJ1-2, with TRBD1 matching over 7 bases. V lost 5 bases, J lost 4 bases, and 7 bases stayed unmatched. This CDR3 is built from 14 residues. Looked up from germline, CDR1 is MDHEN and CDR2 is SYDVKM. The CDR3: CASSTGQRTYGYTF. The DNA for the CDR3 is TGTGCCAGCAGTACGGGACAGCGAACCTATGGCTACACCTTC.

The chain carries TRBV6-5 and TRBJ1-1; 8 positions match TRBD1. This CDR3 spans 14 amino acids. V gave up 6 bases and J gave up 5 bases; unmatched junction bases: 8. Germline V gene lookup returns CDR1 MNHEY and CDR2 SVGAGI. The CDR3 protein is CASREQGAGTEAFF. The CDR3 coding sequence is TGTGCCAGCAGAGAGCAGGGGGCAGGGACTGAAGCTTTCTTT.

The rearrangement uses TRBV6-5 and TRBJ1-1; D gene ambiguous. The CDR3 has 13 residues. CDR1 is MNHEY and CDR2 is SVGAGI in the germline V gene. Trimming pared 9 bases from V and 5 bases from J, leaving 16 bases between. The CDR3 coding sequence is TGTGCCAGTAGATTACGGGGAAGTACTGAAGCTTTCTTT. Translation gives CASRLRGSTEAFF.

CDR3 nucleotides: TGTGCCGGACCTCGGACATTAAGCTACGAGCAGTACTTC. Translated, it gives CAGPRTLSYEQYF. This chain links TRBV6-4 with TRBJ2-7; maybe TRBD1 (5 bases). Trimming left V 11 bases short and J 3 bases short, with 17 bases between. CDR3 length: 13 amino acids. CDR1 and CDR2 from the germline V gene are MRHNA and SNTAGT.

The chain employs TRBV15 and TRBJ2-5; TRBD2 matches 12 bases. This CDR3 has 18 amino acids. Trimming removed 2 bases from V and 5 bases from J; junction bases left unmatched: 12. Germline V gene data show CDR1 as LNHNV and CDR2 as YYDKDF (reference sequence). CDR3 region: CATSRSPRTSGKEETQYF. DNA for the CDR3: TGTGCCACCAGCAGATCCCCGCGGACTAGCGGGAAGGAGGAGACCCAGTACTTC.

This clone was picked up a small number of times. The CDR3 bases are TGTGCCAGCAGTTCGTCGAGCCTGTATAATTCACCCCTCCACTTT. It encodes CASSSSSLYNSPLHF. The rearrangement joins TRBV28 to TRBJ1-6; D gene uncertain. The CDR3 totals 15 residues. V lost 4 bases to trimming and J lost 4 bases, with 11 bases between them. Germline assignment: CDR1 MDHEN and CDR2 SYDVKM.

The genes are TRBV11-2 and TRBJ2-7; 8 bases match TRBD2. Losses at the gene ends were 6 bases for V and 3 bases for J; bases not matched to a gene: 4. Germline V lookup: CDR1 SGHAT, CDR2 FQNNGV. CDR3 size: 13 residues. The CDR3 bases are TGTGCCAGCAGTTCAGGGACTAGCTACGAGCAGTACTTC. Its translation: CASSSGTSYEQYF. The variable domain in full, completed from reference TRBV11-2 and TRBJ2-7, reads EAGVAQSPRYKIIEKRQSVAFWCNPISGHATLYWYQQILGQGPKLLIQFQNNGVVDDSQLPKDRFSAERLKGVDSTLKIQPAKLEDSAVYLCASSSGTSYEQYFGPGTRLTVT.

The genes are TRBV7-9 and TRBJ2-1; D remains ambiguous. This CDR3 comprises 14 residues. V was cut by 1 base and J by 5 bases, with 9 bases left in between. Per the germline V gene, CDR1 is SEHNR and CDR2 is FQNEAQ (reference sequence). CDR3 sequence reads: CASSLGAQDNEQFF. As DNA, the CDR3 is TGTGCCAGCAGCTTAGGGGCCCAGGACAATGAGCAGTTCTTC. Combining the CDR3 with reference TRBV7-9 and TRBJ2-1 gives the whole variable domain DTGVSQNPRHKITKRGQNVTFRCDPISEHNRLYWYRQTLGQGPEFLTYFQNEAQLEKSRLLSDRFSAERPKGSFSTLEIQRTEQGDSAMYLCASSLGAQDNEQFFGPGTRLTVL.

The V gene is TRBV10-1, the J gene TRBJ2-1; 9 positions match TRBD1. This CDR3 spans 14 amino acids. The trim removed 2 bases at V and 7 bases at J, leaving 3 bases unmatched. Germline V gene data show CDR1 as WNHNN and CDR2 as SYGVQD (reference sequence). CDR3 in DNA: TGCGCCAGCAGTGAGCCCGGGACAGGGAATGAGCAGTTCTTC. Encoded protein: CASSEPGTGNEQFF.

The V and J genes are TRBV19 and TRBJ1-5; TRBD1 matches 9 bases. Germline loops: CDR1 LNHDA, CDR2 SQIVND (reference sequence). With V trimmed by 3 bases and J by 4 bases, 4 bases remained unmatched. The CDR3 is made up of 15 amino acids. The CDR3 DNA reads TGTGCCAGTAGTATTGGAGGGACAGGGAATCAGCCCCAGCATTTT. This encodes CASSIGGTGNQPQHF.

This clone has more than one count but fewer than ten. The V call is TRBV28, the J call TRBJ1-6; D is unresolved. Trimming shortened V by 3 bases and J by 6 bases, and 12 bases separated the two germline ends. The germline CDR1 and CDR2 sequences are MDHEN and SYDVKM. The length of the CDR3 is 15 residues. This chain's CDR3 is CASSFDGDFNSPLHF. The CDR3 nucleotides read TGTGCCAGCAGTTTCGACGGGGATTTTAATTCACCCCTCCACTTT.

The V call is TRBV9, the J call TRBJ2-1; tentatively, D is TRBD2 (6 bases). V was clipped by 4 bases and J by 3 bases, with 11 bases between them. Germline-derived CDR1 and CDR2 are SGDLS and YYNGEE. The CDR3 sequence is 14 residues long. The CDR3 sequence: CASSFSGNYNEQFF. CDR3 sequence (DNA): TGTGCCAGCAGCTTTAGCGGTAACTACAATGAGCAGTTCTTC.

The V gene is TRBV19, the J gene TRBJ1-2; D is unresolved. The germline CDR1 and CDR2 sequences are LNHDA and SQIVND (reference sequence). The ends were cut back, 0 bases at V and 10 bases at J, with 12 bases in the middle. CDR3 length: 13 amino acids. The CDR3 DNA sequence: TGTGCCAGTAGTATAGATGGGCAAAACCACTACACCTTC. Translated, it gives CASSIDGQNHYTF. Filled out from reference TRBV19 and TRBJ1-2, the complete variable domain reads DGGITQSPKYLFRKEGQNVTLSCEQNLNHDAMYWYRQDPGQGLRLIYYSQIVNDFQKGDIAEGYSVSREKKESFPLTVTSAQKNPTAFYLCASSIDGQNHYTFGSGTRLTVV.

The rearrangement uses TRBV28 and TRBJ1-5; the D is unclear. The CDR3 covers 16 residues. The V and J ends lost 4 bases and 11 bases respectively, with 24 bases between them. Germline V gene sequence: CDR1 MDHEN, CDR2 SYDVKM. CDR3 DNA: TGTGCCAGCAGTTCGACGTCCATCCCTCGGGTGTTAGCCCAGCATTTT. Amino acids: CASSSTSIPRVLAQHF.

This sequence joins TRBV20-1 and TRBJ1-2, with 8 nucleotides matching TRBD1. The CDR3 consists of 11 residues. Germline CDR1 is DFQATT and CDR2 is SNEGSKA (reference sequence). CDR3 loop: CGGRGLEGYTF. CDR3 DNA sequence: TGCGGGGGCAGGGGGCTTGAGGGCTACACCTTC.

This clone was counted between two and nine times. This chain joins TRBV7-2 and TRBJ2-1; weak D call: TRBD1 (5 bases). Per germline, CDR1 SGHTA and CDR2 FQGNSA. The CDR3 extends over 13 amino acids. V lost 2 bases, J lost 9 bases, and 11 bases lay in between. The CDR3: CASSLMFQGEQFF. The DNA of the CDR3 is TGTGCCAGCAGCTTAATGTTTCAGGGTGAGCAGTTCTTC.